The TCR beta chain described here comes from a study of shared clonotypes between healthy human individuals. Study context: Donors were a couple of women and a few men aged 18 to 49.

For every subset, genomic DNA was evenly distributed across several immunoSEQ plates. Around 30,000 T cell genomes (about 280 ng DNA) went into each PBMC replicate. Sequencing used immunoSEQ multiplex PCR; TCRdb keeps in-frame clones, though not all of them. The sample records hundreds of thousands of clones, 70% to 80% being singletons. Per the germline V gene, CDR1 is SGHRS and CDR2 is YFSETQ. CDR3 length: 17 amino acids. V dropped 4 bases and J dropped 7; count of bases not matched to a gene: 19. This TCR derives from a woman in her thirties or forties in good health. Some clones in this sample may be carry-over from other donors' samples. V usage is TRBV5-1 and J usage is TRBJ1-2; 7 bases line up with TRBD1. Sequenced material: PBMCs. The CDR3 spells CASSPTGTDPRFLGYTF. CDR3 sequence (DNA): TGCGCCAGCAGCCCGACAGGGACAGATCCTCGGTTCCTTGGCTACACCTTC.